This TCR beta chain was retrieved from a study of T cell responses to AZD1222 COVID-19 vaccine. Points from the study as a whole: An increase in Spike-specific TCR breadth and depth was observed after two AZD1222 doses. Unmutated variant regions reportedly attract nearly half of all spike-specific TCRs. Donors were largely white British and mainly female; clonal diversity was possibly underestimated.

The CDR3 runs 12 residues. CDR1 and CDR2 from the germline V gene are MNHEY and SVGAGI. Trimming left V 2 bases short and J 10 bases short, with 8 bases between. Turning to this clone: Its antigen is as yet unknown.

Sequencing was performed with immunoSEQ multiplex PCR; in TCRdb, only in-frame clones are kept and a portion is missing. The sample yields about 110,000 clones, roughly 84% seen once. Material: peripheral blood, obtained on day 0 of AZD1222 vaccination. The genes are TRBV6-5 and TRBJ1-4, with unresolved D. The source is an adult in good health. The DNA of the CDR3 is TGTGCCAGCAGTTACCCTCGGGGAAAACTGTTTTTT. Translated, it gives CASSYPRGKLFF.